A single sample is the source of the 17 T cell receptor beta chains below, sequenced in a study of PD-1 blockade in classical Hodgkin lymphoma (dated by TCRdb to the early 2020s). The receptor library was made with the immunoSEQ multiplex PCR assay. TCRdb mirrors the immuneACCESS table, restricted to in-frame sequences. Some clones are absent from its copies; in checked studies, under half trace to an unresolved V gene, and the reason for the others is unknown. In this sample the table shows 60,000 or so clones, roughly 90% of which occur a single time. Jointly, the top ten make up approximately 9.8% of the sample. The time point tag for this specimen amounts to: cycle 1 day 1 (C1D1), immediately before nivolumab initiation. Every trial patient had relapsed following autologous stem cell transplantation, and prior brentuximab vedotin exposure was what differed among cohorts A, B and C. The sequenced sample was peripheral blood mononuclear cells (PBMCs), obtained at baseline. These receptors were obtained from a human donor with classical Hodgkin lymphoma.

The gene calls are TRBV6-1 and TRBJ2-1, with 7 bases aligning to TRBD1. The CDR3 has 14 residues. Germline V gene sequence: CDR1 MNHNS, CDR2 SASEGT. V shed 6 bases, J shed 2 bases, and the junction held 4 bases outside the gene matches. As DNA, the CDR3 is TGTGCCAGCAGCGCGACAGGGCCCTACAATGAGCAGTTCTTC. Translation gives CASSATGPYNEQFF.

This chain joins TRBV6-5 and TRBJ2-7; D tentatively reads TRBD1 or TRBD2 (5 bases each). V gave up 6 bases and J gave up 5 bases, with 20 bases separating them. CDR1 is MNHEY and CDR2 is SVGAGI in the germline V gene. CDR3 length equals 15 residues. CDR3 in amino acids: CASRPDGGFPHEQYF. DNA of the CDR3: TGTGCCAGCAGGCCCGATGGGGGATTCCCTCACGAGCAGTACTTC.

The chain uses TRBV2 and TRBJ2-3; 7 bases are a match to TRBD2. The CDR3 totals 15 residues. V was pared by 7 bases and J by 2 bases, with 9 bases of the junction left unmatched. Germline assignment: CDR1 SNHLY and CDR2 FYNNEI. The CDR3 coding sequence is TGTGCCAGCATGTGGGGGGGGAGAACCACAGATACGCAGTATTTT. It yields the protein CASMWGGRTTDTQYF.

The chain links TRBV9 to TRBJ1-3; D gene unclear. This CDR3 contains 17 residues. V dropped 1 base and J dropped 0 bases, with 14 bases sitting between them. Per germline, CDR1 SGDLS and CDR2 YYNGEE. CDR3 in DNA: TGTGCCAGCAGCGTAAAGATGTTAGGTAGCTCTGGAAACACCATATATTTT. This sequence encodes CASSVKMLGSSGNTIYF.

This rearrangement joins TRBV10-3 to TRBJ2-3; the match to TRBD2 covers 12 bases. The CDR3 contains 15 residues. The germline V gene encodes CDR1 ENHRY and CDR2 SYGVKD. Unmatched junction bases numbered 5, after V lost 6 bases and J lost 4 bases. The CDR3 nucleotides read TGTGCCATCAGGCCGGGACTAGCGGGCCCAGATACGCAGTATTTT. Translation: CAIRPGLAGPDTQYF.

The V gene is TRBV28, the J gene TRBJ2-7; D could derive from TRBD1 or TRBD2 (5 bases each). Germline CDR1 and CDR2: MDHEN and SYDVKM. Trimming cost V 6 bases and J 2 bases, with 17 bases left between them. This CDR3 spans 15 amino acids. In DNA, the CDR3 is TGTGCCAGCAGCCCTCTAGGGACGGAAACCTACGAGCAGTACTTC. Translation gives CASSPLGTETYEQYF. The complete variable domain, with remaining parts taken from reference TRBV28 and TRBJ2-7, reads DVKVTQSSRYLVKRTGEKVFLECVQDMDHENMFWYRQDPGLGLRLIYFSYDVKMKEKGDIPEGYSVSREKKERFSLILESASTNQTSMYLCASSPLGTETYEQYFGPGTRLTVT.

The chain carries TRBV6-5 and TRBJ2-5; D gene unclear. This CDR3 spans 15 amino acids. V was trimmed by 7 bases and J by 3 bases, leaving 18 bases between them. Germline lookup yields CDR1 MNHEY and CDR2 SVGAGI. DNA of the CDR3: TGTGCCAGCACCAACGTGGGATCGTCGGAAGAGACCCAGTACTTC. Translation: CASTNVGSSEETQYF.

V is TRBV28 and J is TRBJ2-7; D possibly corresponds to TRBD1 (6 bases). The CDR3 covers 15 residues. V was trimmed by 4 bases and J by 2 bases, leaving 15 bases between them. Per the germline V gene, CDR1 is MDHEN and CDR2 is SYDVKM. The CDR3, as DNA: TGTGCCAGCAGTTCCGACAGGCATATTCCCTACGAGCAGTACTTC. It specifies CASSSDRHIPYEQYF.

The sample holds one count of this clone. The CDR3 here is CASSVGLAKNIQYF. DNA for the CDR3: TGTGCCAGCAGTGTAGGGCTAGCCAAAAACATTCAGTACTTC. This chain connects TRBV28 to TRBJ2-4; unclear D gene. Trimming took off 5 bases at V and 0 bases at J, with 8 bases between the two ends. The CDR3 length is 14 residues. Germline CDR1 MDHEN, CDR2 SYDVKM.

The rearrangement uses TRBV7-9 and TRBJ1-1; D not resolved. The CDR3 length is 15 residues. V gave up 4 bases and J gave up 3 bases, with 15 bases separating them. The germline CDR1 and CDR2 sequences are SEHNR and FQNEAQ (reference sequence). CDR3: CASSYREAGDTEAFF. Written as DNA, the CDR3 is TGTGCCAGCAGCTATAGGGAGGCAGGTGACACTGAAGCTTTCTTT.

This rearrangement joins TRBV21-1 to TRBJ2-1; the table calls TRBD2, which could not be checked here. TRBV21-1 is reported as a pseudogene. This CDR3 contains 16 residues. CDR3 in amino acids: CASSRGTRLAVDKQFF. DNA of the CDR3: TGTGCCAGCAGCCGTGGAACCCGACTAGCGGTCGACAAGCAGTTCTTC.

Only one count was recorded for this clone. The V call is TRBV28, the J call TRBJ2-5, with TRBD2 identical over 11 bases. Germline-derived CDR1 and CDR2 are MDHEN and SYDVKM. V lost 8 bases and J lost 5; bases outside the gene matches: 7. This CDR3 is 14 amino acids long. This CDR3 reads CASQLAGAGETQYF. The CDR3, as DNA: TGTGCCAGCCAACTAGCGGGAGCTGGGGAGACCCAGTACTTC. Full variable domain (remainder filled in from reference TRBV28 and TRBJ2-5): DVKVTQSSRYLVKRTGEKVFLECVQDMDHENMFWYRQDPGLGLRLIYFSYDVKMKEKGDIPEGYSVSREKKERFSLILESASTNQTSMYLCASQLAGAGETQYFGPGTRLLVL.

The rearrangement joins TRBV2 to TRBJ1-6; D remains ambiguous. The germline V gene has CDR1 SNHLY and CDR2 FYNNEI. The V gene lost 3 bases and the J gene lost 9 bases, with 3 bases spanning the gap. The length of the CDR3 is 11 residues. CDR3 DNA sequence: TGTGCCAGCAGTGATCTTTCACCCCTCCACTTT. The encoded protein is CASSDLSPLHF.

This chain links TRBV6-1 with TRBJ2-7; tentative D call: TRBD1 (6 bases). Trimming removed 6 bases from V and 2 bases from J, with 14 bases in between. CDR1 MNHNS and CDR2 SASEGT come from the germline V gene. This CDR3 has 14 amino acids. In nucleotides, the CDR3 is TGTGCCAGCAGCTCCCGTGCAGGGGCCTACGAGCAGTACTTC. Translation gives CASSSRAGAYEQYF.

In this sample, this clone turned up once. The gene calls are TRBV28 and TRBJ2-5; no reliable D call. V gave up 2 bases and J gave up 5 bases, with 6 bases separating them. This CDR3 contains 12 residues. Germline V gene sequence: CDR1 MDHEN, CDR2 SYDVKM. In DNA form, the CDR3 reads TGTGCCAGCAGTTTAGATGGGGAGACCCAGTACTTC. Translated, it gives CASSLDGETQYF.

The rearrangement uses TRBV28 and TRBJ2-5; D might be TRBD1 (5 bases). CDR3 size: 15 residues. Trimming removed 1 base at V and 2 bases at J, with 11 bases between. Germline-derived CDR1 and CDR2 are MDHEN and SYDVKM. CDR3 DNA: TGTGCCAGCAGTTTATTAGGTGCAGGGCAAGAGACCCAGTACTTC. This encodes CASSLLGAGQETQYF.

The J gene is TRBJ1-6, the V gene TRBV6-6, with 10 bases identical to TRBD1. From germline, CDR1 is MNHNY and CDR2 SVGAGI (reference sequence). There are 15 residues in the CDR3. V shed 4 bases and J 8 bases; nucleotides not matched to a gene: 5. DNA of the CDR3: TGTGCCAGCAGTTGGGACAGGGGAAATGATTCACCCCTCCACTTT. This codes for CASSWDRGNDSPLHF.